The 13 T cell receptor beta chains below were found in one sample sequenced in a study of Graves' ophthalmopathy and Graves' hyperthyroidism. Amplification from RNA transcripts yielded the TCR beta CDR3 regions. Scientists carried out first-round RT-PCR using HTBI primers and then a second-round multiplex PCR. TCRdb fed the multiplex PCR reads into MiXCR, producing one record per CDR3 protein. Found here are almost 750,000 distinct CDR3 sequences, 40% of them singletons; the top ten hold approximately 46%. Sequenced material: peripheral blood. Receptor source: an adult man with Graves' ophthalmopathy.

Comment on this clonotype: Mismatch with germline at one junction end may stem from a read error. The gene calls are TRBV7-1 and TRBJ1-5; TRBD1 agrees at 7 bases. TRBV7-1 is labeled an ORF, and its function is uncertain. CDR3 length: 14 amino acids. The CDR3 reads CASRSGQINQPQHF. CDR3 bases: TGTGCCAGCCGCTCGGGACAGATCAATCAGCCCCAGCATTTT.

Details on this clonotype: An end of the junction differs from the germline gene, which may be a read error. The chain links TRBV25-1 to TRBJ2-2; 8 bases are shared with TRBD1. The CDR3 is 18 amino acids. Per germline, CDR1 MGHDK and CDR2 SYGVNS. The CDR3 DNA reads TGCGCCAGCAGCCATTTACCGGGACAGGTGCGAGGCACCGGGGAGCTGTTTTTT. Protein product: CASSHLPGQVRGTGELFF. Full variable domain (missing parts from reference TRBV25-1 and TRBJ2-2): EADIYQTPRYLVIGTGKKITLECSQTMGHDKMYWYQQDPGMELHLIHYSYGVNSTEKGDLSSESTVSRIRTEHFPLTLESARPSHTSQYLCASSHLPGQVRGTGELFFGEGSRLTVL.

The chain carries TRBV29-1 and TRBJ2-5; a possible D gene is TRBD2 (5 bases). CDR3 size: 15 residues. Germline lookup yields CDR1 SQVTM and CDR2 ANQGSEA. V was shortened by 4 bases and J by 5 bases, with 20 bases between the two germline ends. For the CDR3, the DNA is TGCAGCGTTGGAGGGCTAGCTGGTACCGGGGAGACCCAGTACTTC. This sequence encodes CSVGGLAGTGETQYF.

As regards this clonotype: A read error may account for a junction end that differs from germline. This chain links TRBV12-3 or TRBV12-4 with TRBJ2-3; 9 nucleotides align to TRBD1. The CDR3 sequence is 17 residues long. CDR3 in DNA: TGTGCCAGCAGCTTAGGGGGGACAGGGATGGTGACAGATACGCAGTATTTT. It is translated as CASSLGGTGMVTDTQYF.

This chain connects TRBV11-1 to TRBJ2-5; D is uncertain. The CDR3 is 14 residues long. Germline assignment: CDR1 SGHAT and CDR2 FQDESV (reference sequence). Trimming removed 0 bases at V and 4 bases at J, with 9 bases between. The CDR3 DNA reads TGTGCCAGCAGCTTAGCTGGGTACGGAGAGACCCAGTACTTC. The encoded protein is CASSLAGYGETQYF.

The CDR3 here is CASSRSGGNEQFF. The CDR3 DNA reads as TGTGCCAGCAGCCGTTCGGGGGGCAATGAGCAGTTCTTC. This chain links TRBV7-9 with TRBJ2-1; 7 bases are a match to TRBD2. This CDR3 region has 13 residues. Losses at the gene ends were 5 bases for V and 6 bases for J; bases not matched to a gene: 4. Germline assignment: CDR1 SEHNR and CDR2 FQNEAQ (reference sequence). Full variable domain (outside the CDR3, taken from reference TRBV7-9 and TRBJ2-1): DTGVSQNPRHKITKRGQNVTFRCDPISEHNRLYWYRQTLGQGPEFLTYFQNEAQLEKSRLLSDRFSAERPKGSFSTLEIQRTEQGDSAMYLCASSRSGGNEQFFGPGTRLTVL.

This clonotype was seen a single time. The CDR3 loop reads CASSLGSSRETQYF. The CDR3 region has the DNA TGTGCCAGCAGCTTAGGGTCTTCTAGAGAGACCCAGTACTTC. V usage is TRBV7-3 and J usage is TRBJ2-5; the D is unclear. CDR1 and CDR2 from the germline V gene are SGHTA and FQGTGA. V was pared by 2 bases and J by 4 bases, with 11 bases between. The CDR3 runs 14 residues. Complete variable domain (other parts from reference TRBV7-3 and TRBJ2-5): GAGVSQTPSNKVTEKGKYVELRCDPISGHTALYWYRQSLGQGPEFLIYFQGTGAADDSGLPNDRFFAVRPEGSVSTLKIQRTERGDSAVYLCASSLGSSRETQYFGPGTRLLVL.

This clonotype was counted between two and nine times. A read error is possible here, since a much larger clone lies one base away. CDR3 loop: CAISDSGGAYGYTF. Written as DNA, the CDR3 is TGTGCCATCAGTGACTCAGGGGGCGCCTATGGCTACACCTTC. The rearrangement uses TRBV10-3 and TRBJ1-2; TRBD1 matches 8 bases. Trimming at V came to 3 bases and at J to 4 bases, leaving 4 bases not matched to a gene. Germline-derived CDR1 and CDR2 are ENHRY and SYGVKD. This CDR3 spans 14 amino acids.

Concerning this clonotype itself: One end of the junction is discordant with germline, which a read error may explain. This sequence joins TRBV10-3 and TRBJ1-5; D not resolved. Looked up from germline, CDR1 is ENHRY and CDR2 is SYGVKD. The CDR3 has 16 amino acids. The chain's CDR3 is CASSEIYRNSNQPQHF. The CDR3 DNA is TGTGCCAGCAGTGAGATTTACAGAAATAGCAATCAGCCCCAGCATTTT.

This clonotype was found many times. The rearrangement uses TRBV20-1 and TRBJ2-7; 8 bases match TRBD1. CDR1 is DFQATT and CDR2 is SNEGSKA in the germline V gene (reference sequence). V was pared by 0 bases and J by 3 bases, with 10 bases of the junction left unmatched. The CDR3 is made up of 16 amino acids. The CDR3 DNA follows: TGCAGTGCTAGAGAACCCACCGGGACAGGACTCTACGAGCAGTACTTC. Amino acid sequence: CSAREPTGTGLYEQYF.

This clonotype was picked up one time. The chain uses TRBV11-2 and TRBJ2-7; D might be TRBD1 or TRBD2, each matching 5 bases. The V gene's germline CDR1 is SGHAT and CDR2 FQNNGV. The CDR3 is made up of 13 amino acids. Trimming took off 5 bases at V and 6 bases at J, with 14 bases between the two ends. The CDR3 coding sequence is TGTGCCAGCAGCGGGACGGTCCTCCTCGAGCAGTACTTC. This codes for CASSGTVLLEQYF.

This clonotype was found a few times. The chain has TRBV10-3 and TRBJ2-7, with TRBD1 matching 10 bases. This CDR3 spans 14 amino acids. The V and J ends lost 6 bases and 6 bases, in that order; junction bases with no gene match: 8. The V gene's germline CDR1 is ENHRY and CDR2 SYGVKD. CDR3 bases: TGTGCCATCAGCCCCGGCGGGACAGGGGTCGAGCAGTACTTC. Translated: CAISPGGTGVEQYF.

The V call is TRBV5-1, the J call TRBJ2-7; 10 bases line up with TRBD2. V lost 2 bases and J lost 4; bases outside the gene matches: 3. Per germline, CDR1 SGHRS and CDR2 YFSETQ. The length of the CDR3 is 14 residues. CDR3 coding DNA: TGCGCCAGCAGCTTCGGGACTAGCGTTTACGAGCAGTACTTC. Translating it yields CASSFGTSVYEQYF.